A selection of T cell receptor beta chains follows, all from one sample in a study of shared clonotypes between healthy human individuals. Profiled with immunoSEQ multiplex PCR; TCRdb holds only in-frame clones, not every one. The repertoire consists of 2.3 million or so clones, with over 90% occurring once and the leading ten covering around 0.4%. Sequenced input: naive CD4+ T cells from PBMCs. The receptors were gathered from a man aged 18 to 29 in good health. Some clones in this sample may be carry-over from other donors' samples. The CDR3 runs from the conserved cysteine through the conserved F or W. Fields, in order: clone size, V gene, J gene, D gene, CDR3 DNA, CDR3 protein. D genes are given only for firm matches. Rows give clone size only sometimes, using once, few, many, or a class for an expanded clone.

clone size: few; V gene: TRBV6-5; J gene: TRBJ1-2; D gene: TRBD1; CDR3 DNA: TGTGCCAGCAGTCTACAGGGGAACTATGGCTACACCTTC; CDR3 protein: CASSLQGNYGYTF
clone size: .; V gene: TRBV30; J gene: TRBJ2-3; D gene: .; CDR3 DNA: TGTGCCTGGAGTGTACAAGGGGTCGCGGATACGCAGTATTTT; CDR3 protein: CAWSVQGVADTQYF
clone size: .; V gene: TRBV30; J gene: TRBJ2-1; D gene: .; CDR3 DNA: TGTGCCTGGAGTGTAGGGGACAATGAGCAGTTCTTC; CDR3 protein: CAWSVGDNEQFF
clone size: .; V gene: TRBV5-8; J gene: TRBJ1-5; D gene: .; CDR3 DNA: TGTGCCAGCAGCTTATCGACATGGCAGGGAGGTCAGCCCCAGCATTTT; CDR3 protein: CASSLSTWQGGQPQHF
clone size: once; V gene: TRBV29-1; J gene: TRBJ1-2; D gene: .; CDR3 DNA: TGCAGCGTCCCCGTTGTGTCGGGGACCGGCTACACCTTC; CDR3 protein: CSVPVVSGTGYTF
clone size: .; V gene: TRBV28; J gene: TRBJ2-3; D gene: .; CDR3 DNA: TGTGCCAGCAGTTTTCCTCGGGGGGATACGCAGTATTTT; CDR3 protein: CASSFPRGDTQYF
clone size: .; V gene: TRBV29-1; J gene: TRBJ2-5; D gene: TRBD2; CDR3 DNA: TGCAGCGTCGCCGGGACTACAGAGACCCAGTACTTC; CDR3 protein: CSVAGTTETQYF
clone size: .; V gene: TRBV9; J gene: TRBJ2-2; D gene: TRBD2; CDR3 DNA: TGTGCCAGCAGCGCCGGGACTAGCGGGAGAGTCTTGGCCGGGGAGCTGTTTTTT; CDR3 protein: CASSAGTSGRVLAGELFF
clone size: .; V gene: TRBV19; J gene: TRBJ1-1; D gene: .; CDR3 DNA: TGTGCCAGTAGTAAGTTAGGGGGCACTGAAGCTTTCTTT; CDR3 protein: CASSKLGGTEAFF
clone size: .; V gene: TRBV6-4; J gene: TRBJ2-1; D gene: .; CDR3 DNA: TGTGCCAGCAGTGGCCGAGGTGGCGACCATTACAATGAGCAGTTCTTC; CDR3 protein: CASSGRGGDHYNEQFF
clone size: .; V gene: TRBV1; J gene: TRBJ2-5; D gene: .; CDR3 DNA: TGCACCAGCAGCCAAGGGAGTTATCAAGAGACCCAGTACTTC; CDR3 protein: CTSSQGSYQETQYF